This T cell receptor (beta chain) was recovered during a study of tumor-infiltrating lymphocytes in oesophageal squamous cell carcinoma. The count of this clonotype is one. TCRdb recomputed calls from the PCR reads with MiXCR, one row per CDR3 protein. The repertoire includes around 15,000 distinct CDR3 sequences, around 50% of them detected once, and approximately 15% sits in the top ten. V was shortened by 4 bases and J by 19 bases, with 29 bases between the two germline ends. Germline CDR1 and CDR2: SGHTA and FQGTGA. The CDR3 spans 16 residues. This TCR derives from a male donor with esophageal squamous cell carcinoma. Sequenced sample: esophageal tumor tissue. The genes are TRBV7-3 and TRBJ1-6; D uncertain. DNA for the CDR3: TGTGCCAGCAGCTCTCGTCGGGCGGGGAGCACAGATACGCAGCACTTT. Its translation: CASSSRRAGSTDTQHF.